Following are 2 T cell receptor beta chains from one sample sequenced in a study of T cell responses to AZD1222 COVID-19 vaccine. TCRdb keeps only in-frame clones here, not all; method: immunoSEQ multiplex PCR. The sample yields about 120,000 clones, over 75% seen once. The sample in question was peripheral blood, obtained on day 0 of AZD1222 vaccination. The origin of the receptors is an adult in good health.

The DNA of the CDR3 is TGTGCCAGTAGTACAAGACCGGGACAGGGGGCAATCTCCTATGGCTACACCTTC. Translated, it gives CASSTRPGQGAISYGYTF. The gene calls are TRBV19 and TRBJ1-2; 12 nucleotides align to TRBD1. CDR1 LNHDA and CDR2 SQIVND come from the germline V gene (reference sequence). The ends lost 4 bases at V and 4 bases at J; junction bases unmatched: 13. CDR3 length: 18 residues.

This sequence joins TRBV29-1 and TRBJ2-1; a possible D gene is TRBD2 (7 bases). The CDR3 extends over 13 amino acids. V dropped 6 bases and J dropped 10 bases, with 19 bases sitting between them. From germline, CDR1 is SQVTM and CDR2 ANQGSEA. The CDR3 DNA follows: TGCAGCGTGGGGGGGGCCGCTGGGCGGGAGCAGTTCTTC. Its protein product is CSVGGAAGREQFF.